These T cell receptor beta chains were read from a single sample in a study of blood T cells in healthy people across ages. TCRdb re-analysed the 5' RACE reads in MiXCR, keeping a single row per CDR3 protein. The table has 350,000 to 450,000 distinct CDR3 sequences, 45% to 65% seen once. Input material: blood. The source of these receptors is a man aged 55 to 70 in good health. The CDR3 runs from the conserved cysteine through the conserved F or W. Each record gives: V gene, J gene, CDR3 protein.

>TRBV10-1|TRBJ2-4
CASSDGGRNIQYF
>TRBV20-1|TRBJ1-2
CSADLDGSYGYTF
>TRBV24-1|TRBJ2-3
CATSDPMGVGKDTQYF
>TRBV20-1|TRBJ2-2
CSARLLPGLAGDGELFF
>TRBV20-1|TRBJ2-3
CSARDEGLVADTQYF
>TRBV28|TRBJ2-3
CASSTAGVYPSTDTQYF
>TRBV9|TRBJ1-1
CASSARDTNTEAFF
>TRBV6-4|TRBJ2-7
CASIGGTRPYEQYF
>TRBV7-3|TRBJ2-3
CASSPRGESDTQYF
>TRBV20-1|TRBJ2-5
CSAKGAGGSGVAQYF
>TRBV7-9|TRBJ2-4
CASSSQDSPLFAKNIQYF
>TRBV29-1|TRBJ2-3
CSALGTGSTDTQYF
>TRBV3-1|TRBJ1-2
CASSQAGGLNGNTF
>TRBV20-1|TRBJ2-5
CSARDYEANNEQYF
>TRBV7-2|TRBJ2-5
CASSRPGTSEETQYF
>TRBV5-1|TRBJ2-5
CATSGLPTPLETQYF
>TRBV20-1|TRBJ2-1
CSARTSGRVSSYNEQFF
>TRBV6-4|TRBJ2-1
CASSEGTEPYNEQFF
>TRBV2|TRBJ2-1
CASRPSGTWDQNEQFF
>TRBV28|TRBJ1-5
CASSFYAGNQPQHF
>TRBV6-6|TRBJ2-5
CASSWVRGQETQYF
>TRBV7-2|TRBJ2-7
CASSSSGLAGGRYEQYF
>TRBV6-5|TRBJ2-1
CASSFRAGAYNEQFF
>TRBV27|TRBJ2-7
CASSPETSGREQYF
>TRBV20-1|TRBJ2-1
CSARARQGSYEQFF
>TRBV12-3/TRBV12-4|TRBJ2-3
CASSGTGGQNTQYF
>TRBV7-2|TRBJ2-1
CASSSQGTGGYEQFF
>TRBV5-1|TRBJ1-6
CASSLDGQGYNSPLHF
>TRBV7-3|TRBJ2-7
CASSRDNSYEQYF
>TRBV7-3|TRBJ2-1
CASSSRRSGGDNEQFF
>TRBV4-3|TRBJ2-7
CASSQLAGASYEQYF
>TRBV5-5|TRBJ1-2
CASSFNGDYGYTF
>TRBV11-2|TRBJ2-3
CASSLAGTSSADTQYF
>TRBV29-1|TRBJ1-5
CSVVVGRSDQPQHF
>TRBV7-2|TRBJ2-7
CASSLGGSLETQYF
>TRBV9|TRBJ1-2
CASSVGGPSYTF
>TRBV20-1|TRBJ2-2
CSARQGTGELFF
>TRBV10-2|TRBJ2-5
CATTGEETQYF
>TRBV9|TRBJ2-5
CASSPTTGQGAGKQYF
>TRBV24-1|TRBJ2-5
CATSDRAIPETQYF
>TRBV6-6|TRBJ2-1
CASKGTSGENEQFF
>TRBV27|TRBJ2-7
CASSPGLAGPYEQYF
>TRBV4-3|TRBJ1-4
CASSQGGVGEKLFF
>TRBV29-1|TRBJ2-5
CSVNLGQKVGETQYF
>TRBV5-1|TRBJ1-2
CASSGDSSRAYSYTF
>TRBV6-5|TRBJ2-3
CASGLAGVGDTQYF
>TRBV2|TRBJ2-1
CAGSSGEFSYNEQFF
>TRBV13|NA
CASSPPRGQGALSYEQYF
>TRBV29-1|TRBJ2-3
CSVDPSGRAVGDTQYF
>TRBV20-1|TRBJ1-2
CSARPGTGLREGYTF